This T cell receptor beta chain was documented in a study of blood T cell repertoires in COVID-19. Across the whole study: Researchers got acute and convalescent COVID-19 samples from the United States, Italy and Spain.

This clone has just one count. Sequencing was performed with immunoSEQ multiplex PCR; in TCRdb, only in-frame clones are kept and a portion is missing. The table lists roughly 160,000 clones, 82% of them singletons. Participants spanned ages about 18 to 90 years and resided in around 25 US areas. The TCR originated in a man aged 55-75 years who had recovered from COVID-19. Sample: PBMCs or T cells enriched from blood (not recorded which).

This CDR3 reads CASSDAWTVSGANVLTF. The CDR3 bases are TGTGCCAGCAGTGACGCCTGGACAGTCTCTGGGGCCAACGTCCTGACTTTC. J is TRBJ2-6 and V is TRBV6-1, with TRBD1 as a possible D gene (6 bases). CDR3 size: 17 residues. V dropped 3 bases and J dropped 0 bases, with 12 bases sitting between them. Germline loops: CDR1 MNHNS, CDR2 SASEGT.